This entry lists 8 T cell receptor beta chains sequenced from one sample in a study of CD8+ T cells in alopecia areata. RNA extraction was followed by reverse transcription into cDNA, which acted as the sequencing template. Assay used: immunoSEQ multiplex PCR; TCRdb lists only in-frame clones, some missing. The table shows about 250,000 clones, with 67% occurring only once. Sequenced material: CD4+ T cells sorted from blood, taken at week 0. These receptor sequences come from a human donor with alopecia areata.

The chain uses TRBV14 and TRBJ2-5, with 7 bases lining up with TRBD2. V shed 3 bases and J 4 bases; nucleotides not matched to a gene: 11. CDR3 size: 16 residues. CDR1 and CDR2 (germline): SGHDN, FVKESK. DNA of the CDR3: TGTGCCAGCAGCCACCTCGGTGCGGGGGATGGAGAGACCCAGTACTTC. Translated: CASSHLGAGDGETQYF.

CDR3 coding DNA: TGCAGCGTTGATTCTCCACAGGGCTATCAGCCCCAGCATTTT. Translated, it gives CSVDSPQGYQPQHF. The chain joins TRBV29-1 to TRBJ1-5; D possibly corresponds to TRBD1 (6 bases). The CDR3 extends over 14 amino acids. Germline V gene data show CDR1 as SQVTM and CDR2 as ANQGSEA. The ends were cut back, 3 bases at V and 5 bases at J, with 14 bases in the middle.

The V call is TRBV30, the J call TRBJ1-6; possible D gene TRBD1, 5 bases. The germline V gene encodes CDR1 GTSNPN and CDR2 SVGIG (reference sequence). The CDR3 runs to 14 residues. V was shortened by 1 base and J by 2 bases, with 6 bases between the two germline ends. CDR3 region: CAWSEDTYNSPLHF. In nucleotides, the CDR3 is TGTGCCTGGAGTGAGGACACCTATAATTCACCCCTCCACTTT.

This clone was counted between two and nine times. The CDR3 DNA reads TGCAGCGTTGACGGACAGGGGGCGCAGGAGCAGTACTTC. Translated, it gives CSVDGQGAQEQYF. The chain uses TRBV29-1 and TRBJ2-7, with 11 bases lining up with TRBD1. Trimming took 3 bases from V and 7 from J; bases not matched to a gene: 5. The CDR3 is 13 amino acids. The V gene's germline CDR1 is SQVTM and CDR2 ANQGSEA.

Only a few counts were recorded for this clone. The chain links TRBV10-3 to TRBJ2-1; 14 nucleotides agree with TRBD2. The junction had 4 bases not matched to a gene; V was cut back by 2 bases and J by 4 bases. The CDR3 runs 17 residues. CDR1 ENHRY and CDR2 SYGVKD come from the germline V gene. CDR3 in DNA: TGTGCCATCAGTGAGCGGGGACTAGCGGGGGATTACAATGAGCAGTTCTTC. Residues: CAISERGLAGDYNEQFF.

This clone was detected only a few times. The V and J genes are TRBV4-2 and TRBJ2-1; 10 positions match TRBD1. The V gene's germline CDR1 is LGHNA and CDR2 YNFKEQ. J was trimmed by 5 bases and V by 4 bases; bases with no gene match: 2. The CDR3 has 14 amino acids. CDR3 bases: TGTGCCAGCAGCCCTGGGACAGGGGACAATGAGCAGTTCTTC. Amino acid sequence: CASSPGTGDNEQFF.

The sample holds a few counts of this clone. The chain has TRBV7-9 and TRBJ2-1; 8 positions agree with TRBD2. Germline values: CDR1 SEHNR, CDR2 FQNEAQ (reference sequence). CDR3 length: 16 residues. The junction had 6 bases not matched to a gene; V was cut back by 5 bases and J by 0 bases. CDR3 sequence: CASSLLAGLSYNEQFF. CDR3 coding DNA: TGTGCCAGCAGCCTCCTAGCGGGCCTCTCCTACAATGAGCAGTTCTTC.

This rearrangement joins TRBV30 to TRBJ2-3; D may correspond to TRBD1 or TRBD2 (5 bases each). CDR1 is GTSNPN, CDR2 SVGIG, per germline (reference sequence). V lost 0 bases and J lost 6, with 19 bases in between. The CDR3 totals 16 residues. The CDR3 DNA reads TGTGCCTGGAGTGTACGACGAGGGGAGTGGGCCGATACGCAGTATTTT. This gives the protein CAWSVRRGEWADTQYF.